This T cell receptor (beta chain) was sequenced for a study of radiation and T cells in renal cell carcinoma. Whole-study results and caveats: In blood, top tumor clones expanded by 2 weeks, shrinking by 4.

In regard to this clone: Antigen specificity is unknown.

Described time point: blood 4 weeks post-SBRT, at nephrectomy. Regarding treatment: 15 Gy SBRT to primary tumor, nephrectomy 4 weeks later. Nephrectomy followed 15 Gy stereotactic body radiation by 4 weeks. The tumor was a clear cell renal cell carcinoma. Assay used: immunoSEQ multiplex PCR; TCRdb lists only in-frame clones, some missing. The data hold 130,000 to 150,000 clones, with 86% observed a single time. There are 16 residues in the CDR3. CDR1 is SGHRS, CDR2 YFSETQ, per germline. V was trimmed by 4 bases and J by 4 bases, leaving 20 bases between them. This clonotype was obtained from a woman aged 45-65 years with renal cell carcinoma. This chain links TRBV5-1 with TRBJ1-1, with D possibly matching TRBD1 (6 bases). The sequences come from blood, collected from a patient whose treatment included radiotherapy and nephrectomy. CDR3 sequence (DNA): TGCGCCAGCAGCACCCGTCCGGCGGGGGGGGCCACTGAAGCTTTCTTT. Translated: CASSTRPAGGATEAFF.